The 18 T cell receptor beta chains presented below share a single source sample, sequenced in a study of T-cell memory formation after mild COVID-19. TCRdb reprocessed the 5' RACE reads via MiXCR and lists one record per CDR3 protein. The sample consists of a few hundred thousand distinct CDR3 sequences, around 27% of them appearing once. Sequencing was done on a sample of PBMCs or a T cell subset sorted from them (not recorded which). These TCRs come from an adult woman who had mild COVID-19 (a few samples of this study predate the infection). Cell type and time point are not known.

A few counts support this clonotype. The chain combines TRBV5-4 with TRBJ1-6, with TRBD1 matching over 9 bases. Germline values: CDR1 SGHNT, CDR2 YYREEE (reference sequence). The CDR3 runs to 14 residues. The J segment lost 8 bases and the V segment lost 4 bases, leaving 4 bases of the junction unmatched. CDR3 sequence reads: CASSPGQGYSPLHF. The CDR3 nucleotides are TGTGCCAGCAGCCCGGGACAGGGCTATTCACCCCTCCACTTT.

This chain uses TRBV29-1 with TRBJ2-7; possible D gene TRBD1, 5 bases. The CDR3 consists of 13 residues. V was trimmed by 0 bases and J by 3 bases, leaving 9 bases between them. CDR1 and CDR2 from the germline V gene are SQVTM and ANQGSEA. CDR3: CSVEDPDSYEQYF. CDR3 nucleotides: TGCAGCGTTGAAGATCCCGACAGCTACGAGCAGTACTTC.

The genes are TRBV6-2 or TRBV6-3 and TRBJ2-5; D possibly corresponds to TRBD1 (6 bases). V shed 5 bases and J shed 7 bases, with 20 bases lying between them. The CDR3 runs to 15 residues. CDR1 is MNHEY, CDR2 SVGEGT, per germline. CDR3 nucleotides: TGTGCCAGCAGTGGTACAGGGAGCGGTCTTGGGACCCAGTACTTC. Residues: CASSGTGSGLGTQYF.

The chain has TRBV5-1 and TRBJ2-3, with D possibly TRBD1 on 7 matching bases. V lost 6 bases and J lost 1, with 15 bases in between. This CDR3 comprises 15 residues. Germline V CDR1 and CDR2: SGHRS, YFSETQ. CDR3: CASTIGRGGTDTQYF. For the CDR3, the DNA is TGCGCCAGCACAATAGGCAGGGGGGGCACAGATACGCAGTATTTT.

The genes are TRBV7-8 and TRBJ2-7; 9 positions match TRBD2. Losses at the gene ends were 4 bases for V and 2 bases for J; bases not matched to a gene: 3. From germline, CDR1 is SGHVS and CDR2 FQNEAQ. This CDR3 is built from 14 residues. The CDR3 sequence: CASSWLAGTYEQYF. The CDR3 DNA reads as TGTGCCAGCAGCTGGCTAGCGGGGACCTACGAGCAGTACTTC.

This clonotype occurred many times. This chain uses TRBV5-1 with TRBJ1-1; possible D gene TRBD1, 5 bases. Per germline, CDR1 SGHRS and CDR2 YFSETQ. The CDR3 extends over 13 amino acids. The V end lost 4 bases, the J end lost 1 base, and 8 bases lay between the germline ends. Written as DNA, the CDR3 is TGCGCCAGCAGCCTTAGGGGGAACACTGAAGCTTTCTTT. Translation: CASSLRGNTEAFF.

Only a few counts were recorded for this clonotype. The chain employs TRBV5-1 and TRBJ2-7, with no clear D. Germline V gene lookup returns CDR1 SGHRS and CDR2 YFSETQ. There are 17 residues in the CDR3. V lost 0 bases to trimming and J lost 3 bases, with 19 bases between them. The CDR3 DNA is TGCGCCAGCAGCTTGGGGGCCGCATCGACCGGAGTCTACGAGCAGTACTTC. Protein: CASSLGAASTGVYEQYF.

The J gene is TRBJ1-1, the V gene TRBV10-3; TRBD1 matches at 8 bases. In germline, CDR1 is ENHRY, CDR2 SYGVKD. CDR3 length equals 12 residues. Losses at the gene ends were 4 bases for V and 11 bases for J; bases not matched to a gene: 6. Here the CDR3 DNA reads TGTGCCATCAGTGGAATGGGACAGGAGGCTTTCTTT. Translating gives CAISGMGQEAFF.

Only a few counts were recorded for this clonotype. V is TRBV9 and J is TRBJ2-1; 11 bases fit TRBD2. The CDR3 covers 16 residues. Germline V gene data show CDR1 as SGDLS and CDR2 as YYNGEE. V lost 3 bases to trimming and J lost 4 bases; unmatched junction nucleotides: 6. The CDR3 bases are TGTGCCAGCAGCGATACCGGGACTAGCGGTTACAATGAGCAGTTCTTC. Its protein product is CASSDTGTSGYNEQFF.

There are many counts of this clonotype. The V gene is TRBV5-1, the J gene TRBJ2-7, with no clear D. Germline CDR1 is SGHRS and CDR2 is YFSETQ. The V and J ends lost 8 bases and 2 bases respectively, with 17 bases between them. The CDR3 totals 14 residues. The CDR3 sequence: CASPLFPRPYEQYF. The CDR3 nucleotides are TGCGCCAGTCCTCTGTTCCCCAGACCCTACGAGCAGTACTTC.

The chain uses TRBV6-5 and TRBJ1-2; tentatively, D is TRBD1 (6 bases). CDR3 length equals 16 residues. CDR1 is MNHEY and CDR2 is SVGAGI in the germline V gene. V was shortened by 7 bases and J by 0 bases, with 18 bases between the two germline ends. The DNA of the CDR3 is TGTGCCAGCACCTACGGGTACAGGGTAACTAACTATGGCTACACCTTC. Translated: CASTYGYRVTNYGYTF.

The chain joins TRBV19 to TRBJ2-5, with TRBD1 identical over 10 bases. The J segment lost 5 bases and the V segment lost 5 bases, leaving 5 bases of the junction unmatched. Germline V gives CDR1 LNHDA, CDR2 SQIVND (reference sequence). The length of the CDR3 is 14 residues. The DNA for the CDR3 is TGTGCCAGTAGTCCGTTGACAGGGGGCGAGACCCAGTACTTC. Encoded protein: CASSPLTGGETQYF. Filled out from reference TRBV19 and TRBJ2-5, the complete variable domain reads DGGITQSPKYLFRKEGQNVTLSCEQNLNHDAMYWYRQDPGQGLRLIYYSQIVNDFQKGDIAEGYSVSREKKESFPLTVTSAQKNPTAFYLCASSPLTGGETQYFGPGTRLLVL.

CDR3 in DNA: TGCGCCAGCAGCCCGACCGGGGGGACCCAGTACTTC. This encodes CASSPTGGTQYF. V and J are TRBV5-1 and TRBJ2-5, with a weak D call TRBD2 (6 bases). Germline V gene lookup returns CDR1 SGHRS and CDR2 YFSETQ. This CDR3 spans 12 amino acids. V dropped 4 bases and J dropped 7 bases, with 11 bases sitting between them.

The V and J genes are TRBV19 and TRBJ1-2; 8 nucleotides match TRBD1. Germline lookup yields CDR1 LNHDA and CDR2 SQIVND (reference sequence). CDR3 size: 13 residues. Trimming removed 8 bases from V and 3 bases from J; junction bases left unmatched: 5. The CDR3 bases are TGTGCCAGTTCAAAGACAGGGGACTATGGCTACACCTTC. Its translation is CASSKTGDYGYTF.

The rearrangement uses TRBV15 and TRBJ2-7; 7 bases match TRBD1. Germline assignment: CDR1 LNHNV and CDR2 YYDKDF (reference sequence). V was clipped by 4 bases and J by 12 bases; unmatched bases: 9. The CDR3 consists of 12 residues. The CDR3 is CATSTLGQAPYF. CDR3 DNA sequence: TGTGCCACCAGCACTTTAGGACAGGCACCGTACTTC.

This clonotype was detected only a few times. The genes are TRBV28 and TRBJ2-1; 8 bases align to TRBD2. The CDR3 extends over 17 amino acids. With V trimmed by 6 bases and J by 9 bases, 19 bases remained unmatched. Germline CDR1 reads MDHEN; CDR2 reads SYDVKM. CDR3 sequence reads: CASRLYSGTPLRGEQFF. The CDR3 region has the DNA TGTGCCAGCAGGCTATATAGCGGGACCCCCCTACGGGGTGAGCAGTTCTTC.

In this sample, this clonotype turned up a few times. The chain is built from TRBV12-3 or TRBV12-4 and TRBJ2-7; TRBD1 is a possible D gene (5 bases). The CDR3 length is 15 residues. Trimming stripped 4 bases from V and 0 bases from J, with 13 bases between. CDR3 amino acids: CASSSFLTVSYEQYF. The CDR3 nucleotides read TGTGCCAGCAGTTCCTTCCTGACAGTCTCCTACGAGCAGTACTTC.

This clonotype was recorded a few times. This chain joins TRBV4-2 and TRBJ2-5; D remains ambiguous. The V gene's germline CDR1 is LGHNA and CDR2 YNFKEQ. The CDR3 spans 14 residues. V dropped 0 bases and J dropped 1 base, with 6 bases sitting between them. The CDR3 DNA sequence: TGTGCCAGCAGCCAAGATATCGTCCAAGAGACCCAGTACTTC. Translated: CASSQDIVQETQYF.